This T cell receptor beta chain is drawn from a study of blood T cell repertoires in COVID-19. Generated by immunoSEQ multiplex PCR, the TCRdb table keeps only in-frame clones and is missing some. The table has 62,000 or so clones, nearly 90% seen once. Germline CDR1 reads MNHNS; CDR2 reads SASEGT. With 1 base removed from V and 8 bases from J, the gap between germline ends came to 11 bases. CDR3 size: 14 residues. The TCR was taken from a man aged 45 to 65 with active COVID-19. The sample comprised peripheral blood. The chain joins TRBV6-1 to TRBJ1-4; no clear D. The CDR3 loop is CASSEGGAQEKLFF. The CDR3 DNA follows: TGTGCCAGCAGTGAAGGAGGAGCCCAGGAAAAACTGTTTTTT.